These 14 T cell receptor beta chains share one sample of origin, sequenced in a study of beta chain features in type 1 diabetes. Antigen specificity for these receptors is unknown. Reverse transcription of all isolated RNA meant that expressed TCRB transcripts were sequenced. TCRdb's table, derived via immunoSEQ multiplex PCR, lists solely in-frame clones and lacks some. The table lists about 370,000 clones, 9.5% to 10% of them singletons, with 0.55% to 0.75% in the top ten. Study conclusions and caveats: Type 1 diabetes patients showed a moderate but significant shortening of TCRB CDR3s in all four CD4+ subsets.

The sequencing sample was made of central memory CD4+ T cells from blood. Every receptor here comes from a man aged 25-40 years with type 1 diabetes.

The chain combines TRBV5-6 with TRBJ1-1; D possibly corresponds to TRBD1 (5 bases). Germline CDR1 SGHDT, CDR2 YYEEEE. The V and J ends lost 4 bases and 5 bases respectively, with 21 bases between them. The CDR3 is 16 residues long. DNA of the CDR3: TGTGCCAGCAGCCACCAAATTTTACAGGAAGTAACTGAAGCTTTCTTT. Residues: CASSHQILQEVTEAFF. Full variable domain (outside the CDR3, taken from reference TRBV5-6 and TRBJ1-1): DAGVTQSPTHLIKTRGQQVTLRCSPKSGHDTVSWYQQALGQGPQFIFQYYEEEERQRGNFPDRFSGHQFPNYSSELNVNALLLGDSALYLCASSHQILQEVTEAFFGQGTRLTVV.

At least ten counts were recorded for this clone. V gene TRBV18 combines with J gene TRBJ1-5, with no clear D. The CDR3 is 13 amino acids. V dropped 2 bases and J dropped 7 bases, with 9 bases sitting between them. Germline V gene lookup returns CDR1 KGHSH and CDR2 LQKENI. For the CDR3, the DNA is TGTGCCAGCTCACCAGGGAATGAGCAGCCCCAGCATTTT. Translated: CASSPGNEQPQHF.

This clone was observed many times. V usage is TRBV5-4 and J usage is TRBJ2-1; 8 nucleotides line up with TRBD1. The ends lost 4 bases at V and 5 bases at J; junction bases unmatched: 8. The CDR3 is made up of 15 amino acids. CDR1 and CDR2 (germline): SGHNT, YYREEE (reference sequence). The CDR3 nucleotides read TGTGCCAGCAGCCCCGACAGGGGAGCACACAATGAGCAGTTCTTC. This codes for CASSPDRGAHNEQFF. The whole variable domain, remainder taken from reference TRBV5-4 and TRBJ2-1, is ETGVTQSPTHLIKTRGQQVTLRCSSQSGHNTVSWYQQALGQGPQFIFQYYREEENGRGNFPPRFSGLQFPNYSSELNVNALELDDSALYLCASSPDRGAHNEQFFGPGTRLTVL.

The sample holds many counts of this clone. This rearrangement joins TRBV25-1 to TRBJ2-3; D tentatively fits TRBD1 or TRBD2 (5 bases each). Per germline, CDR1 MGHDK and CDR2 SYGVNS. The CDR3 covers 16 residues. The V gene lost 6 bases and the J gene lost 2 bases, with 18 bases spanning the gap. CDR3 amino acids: CASSPLRGEHTDTQYF. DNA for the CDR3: TGTGCCAGCAGCCCGCTGAGGGGCGAGCACACAGATACGCAGTATTTT. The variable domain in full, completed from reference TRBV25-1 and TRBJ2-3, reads EADIYQTPRYLVIGTGKKITLECSQTMGHDKMYWYQQDPGMELHLIHYSYGVNSTEKGDLSSESTVSRIRTEHFPLTLESARPSHTSQYLCASSPLRGEHTDTQYFGPGTRLTVL.

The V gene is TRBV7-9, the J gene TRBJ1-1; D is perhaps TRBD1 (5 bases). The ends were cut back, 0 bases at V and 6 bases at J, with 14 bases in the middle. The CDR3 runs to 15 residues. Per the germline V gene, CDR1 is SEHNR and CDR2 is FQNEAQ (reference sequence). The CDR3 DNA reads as TGTGCCAGCAGCTTAGCGCGGGGGGGATCCCCTGAAGCTTTCTTT. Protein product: CASSLARGGSPEAFF.

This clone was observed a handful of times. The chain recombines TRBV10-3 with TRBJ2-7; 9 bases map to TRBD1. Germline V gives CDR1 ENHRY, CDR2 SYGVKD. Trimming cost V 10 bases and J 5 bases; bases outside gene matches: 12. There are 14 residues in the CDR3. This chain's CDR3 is CATYPGQGGHEQYF. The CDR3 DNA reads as TGTGCCACCTATCCGGGACAGGGTGGTCACGAGCAGTACTTC.

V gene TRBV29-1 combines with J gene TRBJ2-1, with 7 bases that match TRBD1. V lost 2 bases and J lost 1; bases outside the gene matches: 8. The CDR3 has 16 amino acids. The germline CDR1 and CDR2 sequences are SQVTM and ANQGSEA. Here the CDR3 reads CSVEQGDAESYNEQFF. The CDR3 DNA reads TGCAGCGTTGAACAGGGGGACGCGGAGTCCTACAATGAGCAGTTCTTC.

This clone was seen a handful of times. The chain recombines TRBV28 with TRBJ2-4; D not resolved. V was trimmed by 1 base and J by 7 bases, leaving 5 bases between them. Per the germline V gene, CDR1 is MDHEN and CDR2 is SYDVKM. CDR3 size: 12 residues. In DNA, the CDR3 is TGTGCCAGCAGTTTATTAACTAACATTCAGTACTTC. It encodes CASSLLTNIQYF.

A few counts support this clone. CDR3 DNA: TGTGCCAGCAGCTTCCAACGCAGGTCCGAGCAGTACTTC. Translated, it gives CASSFQRRSEQYF. The chain links TRBV11-3 to TRBJ2-7, with unresolved D. The V end was cut by 3 bases, the J end by 6 bases, with 12 bases between. The CDR3 loop spans 13 amino acids. CDR1 is SGHNT and CDR2 is YENEEA in the germline V gene.

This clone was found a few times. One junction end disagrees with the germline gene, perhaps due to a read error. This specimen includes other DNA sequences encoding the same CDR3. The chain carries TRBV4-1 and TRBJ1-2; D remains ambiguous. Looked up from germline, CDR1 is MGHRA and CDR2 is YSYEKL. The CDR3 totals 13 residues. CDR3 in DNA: TGTGCCAGCAGCCTGACGGGGAGTGATGGCTACACCTTC. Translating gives CASSLTGSDGYTF.

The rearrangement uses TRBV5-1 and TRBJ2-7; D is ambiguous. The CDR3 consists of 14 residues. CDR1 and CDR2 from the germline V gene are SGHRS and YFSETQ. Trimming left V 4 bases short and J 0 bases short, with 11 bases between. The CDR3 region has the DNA TGCGCCAGCAGCCAACGCGGCGACTCCTACGAGCAGTACTTC. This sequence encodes CASSQRGDSYEQYF. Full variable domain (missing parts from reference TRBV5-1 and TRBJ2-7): KAGVTQTPRYLIKTRGQQVTLSCSPISGHRSVSWYQQTPGQGLQFLFEYFSETQRNKGNFPGRFSGRQFSNSRSEMNVSTLELGDSALYLCASSQRGDSYEQYFGPGTRLTVT.

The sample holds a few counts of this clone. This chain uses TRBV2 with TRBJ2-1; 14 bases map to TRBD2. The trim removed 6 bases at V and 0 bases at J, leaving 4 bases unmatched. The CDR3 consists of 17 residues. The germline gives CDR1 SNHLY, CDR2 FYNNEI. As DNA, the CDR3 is TGTGCCAGCAGAGGGACTAGCGGGAGTTCCTCCTACAATGAGCAGTTCTTC. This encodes CASRGTSGSSSYNEQFF. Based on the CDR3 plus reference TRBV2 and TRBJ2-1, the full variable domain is EPEVTQTPSHQVTQMGQEVILRCVPISNHLYFYWYRQILGQKVEFLVSFYNNEISEKSEIFDDQFSVERPDGSNFTLKIRSTKLEDSAMYFCASRGTSGSSSYNEQFFGPGTRLTVL.

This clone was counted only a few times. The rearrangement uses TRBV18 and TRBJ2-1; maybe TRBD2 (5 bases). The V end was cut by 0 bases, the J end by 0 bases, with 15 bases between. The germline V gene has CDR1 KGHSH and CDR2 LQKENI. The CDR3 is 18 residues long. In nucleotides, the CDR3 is TGTGCCAGCTCACCACCGGGTGGCGGGTACAGCTCCTACAATGAGCAGTTCTTC. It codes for CASSPPGGGYSSYNEQFF.

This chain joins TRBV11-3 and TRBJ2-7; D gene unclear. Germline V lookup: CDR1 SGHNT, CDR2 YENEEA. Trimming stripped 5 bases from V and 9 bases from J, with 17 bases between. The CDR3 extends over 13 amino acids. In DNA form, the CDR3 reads TGTGCCAGCAGCCGGGCCCTTCCTACGAGGCAGTACTTC. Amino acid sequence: CASSRALPTRQYF. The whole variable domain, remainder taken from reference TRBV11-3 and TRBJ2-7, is EAGVVQSPRYKIIEKKQPVAFWCNPISGHNTLYWYLQNLGQGPELLIRYENEEAVDDSQLPKDRFSAERLKGVDSTLKIQPAELGDSAVYLCASSRALPTRQYFGPGTRLTVT.